This T cell receptor beta chain derives from a study of cytomegalovirus exposure and HLA in healthy donors (dated by TCRdb to between 2016 and 2019). For the study in its entirety: An earlier analysis of approximately 640 of the donors reported 250 to 300 Gb of sequence data and 120 million or so unique TCR beta sequences from about 179 million T cells. To predict cytomegalovirus infection status, the study combined high-throughput TCR immunosequencing, statistical association of individual TCRs with disease status, and machine learning. The genetic ancestry cluster associated with self-reported Caucasian donors included 70% to 85% of the 398 genotyped donors. Among some 400 genotyped donors of the cohort, an average of approximately 230,000 unique TCR beta nucleotide sequences were sequenced per donor, roughly 18% of them non-productive. All discovery cohort repertoires had been generated on a single sequencing platform. To decide whether each TCR beta V gene segment behaved as functional or pseudogenic, an earlier analysis of some 600 of the donors relied on high-throughput TCR beta sequencing. In a later analysis, previously published TCR beta repertoires from 666 donors were re-analyzed and high-resolution HLA genotyping was added so that TCR occurrence patterns could be studied. Rather than using new phenotypic data, the later analysis identified candidate immune exposures from TCR beta sequences and from how often those sequences occurred across donors. Typing coverage varied by locus: roughly 629-630 donors for A, B, C, DRB1 and DQB1; roughly 510 for DQA1; over 600 for DPA1; 450 to 480 for DPB1. The study used immunosequencing to profile the T cell repertoires of 670 or so subjects and linked those repertoires to cytomegalovirus serostatus. The study aimed to test whether cataloging public T cell receptors could reveal signatures of past pathogen exposure. Donor age, sex, ethnicity and CMV serostatus were collected together with the repertoire data. A later genetic analysis took genome-wide SNP genotypes for about 60% of the roughly 670 donors and used that subset as a discovery cohort. Around 300 gigabases of sequencing data and some 85 million unique TCR sequences were included in an early release covering 500 to 750 HLA-typed donors. In addition to the first cohort of 500 to 850 subjects, a separate validation cohort of 120 different subjects was used. Several DR-DQ haplotypes were handled as single units for association and clustering, since linkage in the cohort was strong. Class I and class II HLA loci were covered by the typing at four-digit resolution.

What the authors observed across the whole study: Some IMGT-functional V segments, including TRBV6-2 and TRBV6-3, could not be distinguished by the 87-base-pair reads and were therefore excluded. V-gene and J-gene trimming of TCR beta chains was associated with a missense DCLRE1C variant in a later genetic analysis, and the association was replicated in an independent cohort. Most TCR sequences were observed very rarely across donors, whereas some public TCRs were present in many individuals. A later genetic analysis reported fewer N-insertions in productive TCRs among donors in an Asian-associated ancestry cluster than the roughly 620-donor mean. It was suggested by the authors that the approach could potentially be generalized to other disease states and immunological phenotypes. A cluster of highly shared sequence variants was judged likely to represent a technical artifact of the sequencing pipeline. Immune exposure information for the cohort was limited to CMV serostatus. Specific HLA alleles were associated with 18,000 or so TCR beta sequences at a false discovery rate of 0.05 in a later analysis. Correlated functional status among segregating V segments might be attributable to linkage disequilibrium, but an unknown experimental factor could not be ruled out. The study listed 164 TCR beta chains as associated with cytomegalovirus. Cytomegalovirus status was reported to be diagnosed by the classifier with high specificity and sensitivity in both the original and validation cohorts. The presence/absence analyses assumed that sequencing depth was roughly uniform across donors, and that assumption may not be true. In a later analysis, most CMV-associated TCR beta chains were found to appear HLA-restricted, with HLA associations seemingly driven largely by CMV exposure. In a later analysis, TCR association rates were found to vary across HLA loci, with the most associated TCRs seen for DRB1 alleles and the fewest for HLA-C alleles. In an earlier analysis of several hundred of the donors, most TCR beta V segments were observed in productive rearrangements about 90% or about 30% of the time, broadly matching IMGT annotations. Strong co-occurrence of HLA alleles, especially DR and DQ, made assigning TCR associations to individual alleles difficult. In a later analysis, HLA-associated TCR beta chains showed more clonal expansion and lower generation probabilities than non-associated chains that were equally common. About 15 rarely observed V segments, including chromosome 9 orphons, were excluded from the earlier analysis of almost 600 of the donors because counts were too low. A further reported finding was that TCR beta sequences accurately predicted the HLA-A and HLA-B alleles for most subjects in the first cohort. Only TCR beta chains were sequenced in this cohort, and the absence of alpha or paired-chain data limited detectable features. In vitro tests confirmed that a few of the cytomegalovirus-associated TCR beta chains recognize cytomegalovirus antigens. HLA typing was unavailable for some donors at each locus, so association tests used only the typed subset. Several of the top co-occurrence clusters appeared to be linked to parvovirus B19, influenza, CMV and Epstein-Barr virus, according to a later analysis.

The cohort consisted of some 730 healthy bone marrow donors. Cohort members were all nominally healthy when sampled, although unrecorded immune exposures were likely present. The donor tested CMV seronegative and was one of the 352 seronegative cohort members. A peripheral blood sample was provided by each donor, and peripheral blood mononuclear cells were used for TCR beta sequencing. Genomic DNA extraction from the blood cell samples was performed with the Qiagen DNeasy Blood Extraction Kit. The library was generated by the immunoSEQ multiplex PCR assay. A mixture of 60 forward primers for TCR Vbeta segments and 13 reverse primers for TCR Jbeta segments was used in the multiplex PCR. The CDR3 region of rearranged TCR beta genes was amplified from genomic DNA with a multiplex PCR assay. The Illumina HiSeq System was used to sequence the amplified TCR beta libraries as 87-base-pair reads. As for the original processing: A later analysis counted approximately 74 million unique TCR beta chains across the 650 to 700 repertoires, and around 12 million of these chains were shared by at least two donors. A nearest-neighbor algorithm error-corrected the raw reads and collapsed the reads into unique sequences, merging closely related sequences to remove PCR and sequencing errors. Alignment of CDR3 sequences to IMGT reference sequences was used to assign V, D and J gene segments. For a sequence to be retained, at least a six-nucleotide match to both a V gene segment and a J gene segment was required. A rearrangement was called productive if the CDR3 had no stop codons and remained in frame with V and J, and every other rearrangement was called non-productive. Following IMGT convention, CDR3 was defined as the stretch from the second conserved V-encoded cysteine up to the conserved J-encoded phenylalanine. Sequences without an unambiguous match to a single V gene segment were excluded from the earlier analysis of about 600 of the donors. In an earlier analysis of approximately 550 of the donors, V segments were called functional above 56.7% productive rearrangements and were called segregating when the between-donor standard deviation exceeded 5%. A statistical classification framework was built to diagnose cytomegalovirus status from the catalog of TCR beta chain sequences. V and J gene assignment, in a later analysis, came from comparing TCR nucleotide sequences with IMGT/GENE-DB human TR gene sequences. Using the TCRdist pipeline, a later analysis assigned CDR3 sequences along with most-parsimonious VDJ recombination scenarios. A later analysis defined each TCR beta chain by its CDR3 amino acid sequence plus V-gene family, and excluded reads lacking a unique V-gene family. As a way to deal with suspected cross-contamination and a sequencing artifact, a later analysis dropped under 600 nucleotide sequences that were highly shared and had low generation probability. In a later analysis, a clonal expansion index for each public chain was calculated from normalized within-repertoire ranks of inferred template counts. Generation probabilities in a later analysis came from a VDJ recombination model fitted to out-of-frame rearrangements, and those results were checked against IGoR. In a later analysis, hypergeometric tests were used to score TCR-TCR, TCR-HLA and TCR-CMV co-occurrence, with a repertoire-size bias correction applied to TCR pairs. To estimate false discovery rates, a later analysis permuted the HLA or CMV assignments 20 times. In a later analysis, co-occurring TCRs were grouped using DBSCAN, with TCRdist sequence similarity added in when clustering inside HLA-allele-positive subsets. Repertoires with fewer than 30,000 or more than 120,000 public chains were left out of co-occurrence clustering, as were five repertoires with anomalous nucleotide sharing. What TCRdb holds here is the immuneACCESS table cut down to in-frame rearrangements. Part of the clones is not present; checked against another copy, under half of the missing clones reflect an unresolved V gene, and the others are unexplained. V and J calls and clone size come straight from that table; D and trimming were deduced from the DNA. The sample table lists 150,000 to 200,000 clones, 81% of them with a count of one. The ten largest clones add up to 1.9% of the sample.

As concerns this clone: No cognate antigen has been identified for it. Nothing much larger sits one base from this clone, and base qualities are not available.

Its CDR3 holds 17 amino acids, cysteine through phenylalanine. Only the CDR3 part of the read is kept: 51 bases, read in frame from the first base. For CDR1 and CDR2, the germline V gene lists SGHNT and YENEEA. Cut back by 1 base and 7 bases, the V and J ends lie 20 bases apart. The sequenced sample consisted of PBMCs. This sequence was found in a woman aged 18-35 years in good health and CMV-seronegative. The sequence links TRBV11-3 to TRBJ2-1, and possibly TRBD2, on 6 matching bases. The CDR3 region has the sequence CASSLGVRSGGKNEQFF. The nucleotide sequence is TGTGCCAGCAGCTTAGGAGTCAGGAGTGGGGGGAAGAATGAGCAGTTCTTC. The entire variable domain, with the stretches around the CDR3 drawn from the reference TRBV11-3 and TRBJ2-1 proteins, is EAGVVQSPRYKIIEKKQPVAFWCNPISGHNTLYWYLQNLGQGPELLIRYENEEAVDDSQLPKDRFSAERLKGVDSTLKIQPAELGDSAVYLCASSLGVRSGGKNEQFFGPGTRLTVL.